This T cell receptor (beta chain) appears in the sequencing data of a study of T cell responses to AZD1222 COVID-19 vaccine (dated by TCRdb to the early 2020s). The study in broad terms: Because spike-specific TCR depth and breadth did not differ between the two schedules, AZD1222 recipients who got a second dose at roughly 4 weeks were pooled with those who got a second dose at roughly 12 weeks. TCR sequencing covered some 250 trial participants: 207 given two doses of AZD1222 and approximately 26 given two doses of MenACWY control vaccine. Trial participants were enrolled by age into subgroups of 18-55, 56-69 and 70-plus years, and roughly 150, 30 and 60 TCR-sequenced participants, respectively, were included in these subgroups. Findings and caveats that apply to the study as a whole: Spike-specific TCR breadth and depth rose significantly after two AZD1222 doses compared with day 0 and with MenACWY recipients. CD4 TCRs associated with the vaccine covered the entire spike protein, and the dominant responses were in regions 160-218 and 743-854. Because no day 14 peak-response samples were available, repertoires were characterized only after the peak T cell response. Most participants were white British and females outnumbered males, and the authors suggested that clonal diversity may have been underestimated. Only five to seven AZD1222 recipients were SARS-CoV-2 seropositive at baseline, limiting conclusions about previously exposed vaccinees. The 56-69-year group was small, and its depth increase did not reach significance, likely because of low power. Reportedly, close to half of the unique spike-specific TCRs recognized epitopes lying outside the regions that are mutated in the B.1.351 and B.1.1.7 variants.

The time point label, read with the paper, signifies: baseline before first vaccination. Samples from vaccinated people were obtained from the UK trials COV001 and COV002, which included a single-blind randomized controlled phase 2/3 trial of AZD1222 (ChAdOx1 nCoV-19) in healthy adults. Trial participant PBMC samples were collected at day 0 and day 28 after the second dose for TCRbeta chain sequencing. Germline trimming: 1 base from V, 6 bases from J; junction bases outside gene matches: 3. CDR1 LGHDT and CDR2 YNNKEL were looked up in the germline V gene (reference sequence). Inclusive of the bounding cysteine and phenylalanine, the CDR3 is 15 residues long. CDR3 DNA is the only sequence kept; it has 45 bases, read in frame from the first base. The CDR3 regions of human TCRbeta chains were analyzed by immunosequencing. As for how the authors treated the data: Repertoire TCRs were matched against a reference library of SARS-CoV-2-specific TCRs generated with the MIRA antigen-specificity platform. Breadth was defined as the fraction of unique TCRs that were SARS-CoV-2-associated. Depth was defined as the fraction of total T cells that were SARS-CoV-2-associated. Using the MIRA data, each spike-specific TCR was mapped to the spike region that the TCR reacts to and placed in a CD4 or CD8 class. Log10-transformed breadth and depth values were compared by one-way ANOVA with Sidak's multiple comparisons tests. TCRdb mirrors the immuneACCESS table, restricted to in-frame sequences. Some clones are absent from its copies; in checked studies, under half trace to an unresolved V gene, and the reason for the others is unknown. The DNA was the basis for D and trimming; V, J and clone size are from that table. Across this sample there are roughly 130,000 clones, with 92% seen only once. The ten top clones hold about 1.9% of the sample.

Details on this clone: What antigen it recognizes has not been identified. Qualities for individual bases were not recorded, and no much larger clone is one base off.

The rearrangement joined TRBV3-1 (or the pseudogene TRBV3-2) to TRBJ1-5, with 10 bases aligning to TRBD1. This TCR came from an adult in good health. Sequencing was performed on peripheral blood, taken on day 0 of AZD1222 vaccination. The DNA sequence follows: TGTGCCAGCAGCCAAGGGACAGGGGGTGGTCAGCCCCAGCATTTT. Translated, it reads CASSQGTGGGQPQHF.